This paragraph reports one T cell receptor beta chain. This sample stems from a study of radiation and T cells in renal cell carcinoma. Sequencing used immunoSEQ multiplex PCR; TCRdb keeps in-frame clones, though not all of them. The sample lists 60,000 to 95,000 clones; less than 85% were seen once. Time point noted: blood 4 weeks post-SBRT, at nephrectomy. Regarding treatment: 15 Gy SBRT to primary tumor, nephrectomy 4 weeks later. Germline V gene lookup returns CDR1 KGHSH and CDR2 LQKENI. CDR3 length equals 14 residues. With V trimmed by 6 bases and J by 7 bases, 11 bases remained unmatched. This receptor was identified in a woman aged 55-70 years with renal cell carcinoma. Specimen: blood, collected from a patient whose treatment included radiotherapy and nephrectomy. V and J are TRBV18 and TRBJ2-7, with 8 positions matching TRBD2. Here the CDR3 DNA reads TGTGCCAGCTCGCCCGGGACTAGTAATCTGGAGCAGTACTTC. Residues: CASSPGTSNLEQYF. Based on the CDR3 plus reference TRBV18 and TRBJ2-7, the full variable domain is NAGVMQNPRHLVRRRGQEARLRCSPMKGHSHVYWYRQLPEEGLKFMVYLQKENIIDESGMPKERFSAEFPKEGPSILRIQQVVRGDSAAYFCASSPGTSNLEQYFGPGTRLTVT.